This T cell receptor (beta chain) was sequenced for a study of graft-versus-host responses after intestinal transplantation. CDR1 and CDR2 from the germline V gene are SNHLY and FYNNEI. This CDR3 contains 14 residues. Trimming stripped 9 bases from V and 6 bases from J, with 20 bases between. Study-wide points: GvH clonotypes were identified within recipient marrow, with a subset emerging first in ileum or blood. Circulating GvH clone levels at their peak were associated with HvG declines (early post-transplant).

Clones were sequenced by immunoSEQ multiplex PCR, and TCRdb holds only the in-frame ones, with some missing. Found here are about 19,000 clones, around 40% of them singletons; the top ten hold 2% to 2.5%. The culture paired around 200,000 irradiated violet-dye-labeled stimulators with around 200,000 CFSE-labeled responders. Proliferating CFSE-low CD3+CD4+ and CD3+CD8+ responders were sorted after the reaction. This chain joins TRBV2 and TRBJ2-5; D perhaps matches TRBD2 (6 bases). The sequence derives from a human patient who was an organ donor for intestinal transplantation. The specimen comprised alloreactive CD4+ T cells from a mixed lymphocyte reaction culture, sampled before transplantation. Subset: CFSE-low proliferating T cells sorted from roughly 6-day pre-transplant mixed lymphocyte reaction (GvH or HvG direction). The CDR3 spells CARGEEGSFQTQYF. DNA of the CDR3: TGTGCCAGAGGCGAGGAGGGCTCATTCCAGACCCAGTACTTC.